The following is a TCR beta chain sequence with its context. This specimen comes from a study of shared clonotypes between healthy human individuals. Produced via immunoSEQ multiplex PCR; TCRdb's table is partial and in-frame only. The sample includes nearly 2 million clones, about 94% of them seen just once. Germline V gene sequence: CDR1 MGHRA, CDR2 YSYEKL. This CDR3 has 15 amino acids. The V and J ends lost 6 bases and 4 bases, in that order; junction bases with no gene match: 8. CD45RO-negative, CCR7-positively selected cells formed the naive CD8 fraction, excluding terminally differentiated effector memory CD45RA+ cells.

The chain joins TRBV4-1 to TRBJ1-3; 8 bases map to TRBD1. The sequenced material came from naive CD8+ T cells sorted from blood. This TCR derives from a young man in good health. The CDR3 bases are TGCGCCAGCAGTCAGGACAGGGAGTCCGGAAACACCATATATTTT. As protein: CASSQDRESGNTIYF.